The rows below give T cell receptor beta chains drawn from one sample of a study of regulatory T cells in long-lasting Graves disease. TCRdb used MiXCR to reprocess the multiplex PCR reads, holding one entry per CDR3 protein. The repertoire holds approximately 230,000 distinct CDR3 sequences, with about 17% as singletons. This material consisted of peripheral blood mononuclear cells (PBMCs), taken at new diagnosis, from a patient treated with antithyroid drugs. Receptor source: a female donor with Graves disease. CDR3s include the opening cysteine and the closing phenylalanine or tryptophan. The order of the fields is D gene, J gene, clone size, V gene, CDR3 DNA, CDR3 protein. D genes are given only for firm matches. Clone size appears in some rows only: once, few, many, or a class for an expanded clone.

.,TRBJ1-1,many,TRBV19,TGTGCCAGCAGTTCAATGAACACTGAAGCTTTCTTT,CASSSMNTEAFF
.,TRBJ1-2,many,TRBV12-3/TRBV12-4,TGTGCCAGCAGGAACCGTAGGACCCTCTATGGCTACACCTTC,CASRNRRTLYGYTF
TRBD2,TRBJ2-3,many,TRBV27,TGTGCCAGCAGTTTAGCGGGAGGGGAAGGGCATACGCAGTATTTT,CASSLAGGEGHTQYF
.,TRBJ1-1,many,TRBV20-1,TGCAGTGCTAGAGAGGAGGGTGACACTGAAGCTTTCTTT,CSAREEGDTEAFF
.,TRBJ2-5,many,TRBV20-1,TGCAGTGCTAGAGGGGCAAAAGAGACCCAGTACTTC,CSARGAKETQYF
TRBD1,TRBJ1-1,.,TRBV18,TGTGCCAGTTCCCAGGGGGGTCCGGGCACTGAAGCTTTCTTT,CASSQGGPGTEAFF
TRBD2,TRBJ2-6,.,TRBV19,TGTGCCAGTAGTTACGGGACTAGCAGTGGGGCCAACGTCCTGACTTTC,CASSYGTSSGANVLTF
TRBD2,TRBJ2-3,many,TRBV28,TGTGCCAGCAGTTTATTAGCGGGGGGGGATACGCAGTATTTT,CASSLLAGGDTQYF
.,TRBJ2-2,many,TRBV6-1,TGTGCCAGCAGAACCAGCCTAGTCCCCGGGGAGCTGTTTTTT,CASRTSLVPGELFF
TRBD2,TRBJ2-7,many,TRBV19,TGTGCCAGTAGTAACCGACCCGGGGGGACCTACGAGCAGTACTTC,CASSNRPGGTYEQYF
.,TRBJ2-3,many,TRBV7-3,TGTGCCAGCAGCCGGGTAAACACAGATACGCAGTATTTT,CASSRVNTDTQYF
.,TRBJ1-5,many,TRBV12-3/TRBV12-4,TGTGCCAGCAGTGAACAGGGCCAGCCCCAGCATTTT,CASSEQGQPQHF
.,TRBJ1-1,many,TRBV6-5,TGTGCCAGCAGTTACCCGGCAGGGAGTCACACTGAAGCTTTCTTT,CASSYPAGSHTEAFF
.,TRBJ2-3,many,TRBV3-1,TGTGCCAGCAGCCAAGATACCAGCAGCACAGATACGCAGTATTTT,CASSQDTSSTDTQYF
.,TRBJ1-2,many,TRBV24-1,TGTGCCACCAGTGATTTAAATGGCTACACCTTC,CATSDLNGYTF
.,TRBJ1-6,few,TRBV7-2,TGTGCCAGCAGCTTAACCGGTTCACCCCTCCACTTT,CASSLTGSPLHF
.,TRBJ2-2,many,TRBV3-1,TGTGCCAGCAGCCAACGAGCCCGCACCGGGGAGCTGTTTTTT,CASSQRARTGELFF
.,TRBJ1-1,few,TRBV29-1,TGCAGCGCTACCCGGACAGACACTGAAGCTTTCTTT,CSATRTDTEAFF
TRBD1,TRBJ1-5,many,TRBV19,TGTGCCATTGCGGGACAGGGGAATCAGCCCCAGCATTTT,CAIAGQGNQPQHF
.,TRBJ2-1,many,TRBV19,TGTGCCAGTAACCAGGGGCGGGACCAGGGCGATGAGCAGTTCTTC,CASNQGRDQGDEQFF
TRBD1,TRBJ1-4,many,TRBV10-2,TGCGCCAGCACGGGACAGGGGGGTGAAAAACTGTTTTTT,CASTGQGGEKLFF
TRBD1,TRBJ1-5,many,TRBV28,TGTGCCAGCAGTTCGGGGACAGGGTTGATCGGCAATCAGCCCCAGCATTTT,CASSSGTGLIGNQPQHF
.,TRBJ1-4,many,TRBV2,TGTGCCAGCAGTTCCTCGCGAAATGAAAAACTGTTTTTT,CASSSSRNEKLFF
.,TRBJ2-2,.,TRBV9,TGTGCCAGCAGCGTAGGGGCAAGAACGAACACCGGGGAGCTGTTTTTT,CASSVGARTNTGELFF
.,TRBJ2-1,many,TRBV7-2,TGTGCCAGCAGCTTAGTAGGGCTGGAGCAGTTCTTC,CASSLVGLEQFF
.,TRBJ2-6,many,TRBV2,TGTGCCAGCAGTGAGGACAGTGCCGGGGCCAACGTCCTGACTTTC,CASSEDSAGANVLTF
.,TRBJ1-2,many,TRBV20-1,TGCAGTGCTAGAGACCGGGGGGAGGGGGACTATGGCTACACCTTC,CSARDRGEGDYGYTF
TRBD2,TRBJ2-7,.,TRBV20-1,TGCAGTGCTAGAGCGGCTAGCGGGAGTGAATCCTACGAGCAGTACTTC,CSARAASGSESYEQYF
TRBD2,TRBJ2-7,many,TRBV19,TGTGCCAGTAGCGACCGGACTAGGTCCCTCGAGCAGTACTTC,CASSDRTRSLEQYF
.,TRBJ2-5,many,TRBV24-1,TGTGCCACCAGTGATTTTAGCGCAGAGACCCAGTACTTC,CATSDFSAETQYF
TRBD1,TRBJ1-2,many,TRBV28,TGTGCCAGCGGTGGACAGGGGCTCGGCTACACCTTC,CASGGQGLGYTF